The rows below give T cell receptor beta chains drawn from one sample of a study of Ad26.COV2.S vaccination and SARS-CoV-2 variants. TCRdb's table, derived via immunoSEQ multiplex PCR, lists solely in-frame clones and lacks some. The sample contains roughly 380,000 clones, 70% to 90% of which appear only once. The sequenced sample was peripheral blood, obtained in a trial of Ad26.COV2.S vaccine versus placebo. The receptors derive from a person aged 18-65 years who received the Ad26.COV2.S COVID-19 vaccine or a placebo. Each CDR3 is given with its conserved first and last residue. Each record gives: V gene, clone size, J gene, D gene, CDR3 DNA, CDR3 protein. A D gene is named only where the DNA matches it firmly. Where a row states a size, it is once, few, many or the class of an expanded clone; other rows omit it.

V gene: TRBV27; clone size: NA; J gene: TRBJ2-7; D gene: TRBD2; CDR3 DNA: TGTGCCAGCAGTTTCAAGCGGGACTCCTACGAGCAGTACTTC; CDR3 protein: CASSFKRDSYEQYF
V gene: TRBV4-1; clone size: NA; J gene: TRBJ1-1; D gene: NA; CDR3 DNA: TGCGCCAGCAGGGAATTGCCGGTATCTTTGAACACTGAAGCTTTCTTT; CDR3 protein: CASRELPVSLNTEAFF
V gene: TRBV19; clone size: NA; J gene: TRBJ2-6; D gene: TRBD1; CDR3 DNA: TGTGCCAGTAGTATTGGAGACAGGGGGGCTGGGGCCAACGTCCTGACTTTC; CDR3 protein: CASSIGDRGAGANVLTF
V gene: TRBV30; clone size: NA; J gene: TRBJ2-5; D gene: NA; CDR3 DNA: TGTGCCTGGAGTAAAGAGACAGCACAAGAGACCCAGTACTTC; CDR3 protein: CAWSKETAQETQYF
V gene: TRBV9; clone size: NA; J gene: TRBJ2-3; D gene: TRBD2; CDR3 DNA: TGTGCCAGCAGCTATGGGACTAGCGGCCCACACACAGATACGCAGTATTTT; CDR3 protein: CASSYGTSGPHTDTQYF
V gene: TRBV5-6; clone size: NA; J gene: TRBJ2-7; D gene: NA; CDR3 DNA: TGTGCCAGCAGCGGGGGTTTGCTTAGGCGTTACGAGCAGTACTTC; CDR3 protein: CASSGGLLRRYEQYF
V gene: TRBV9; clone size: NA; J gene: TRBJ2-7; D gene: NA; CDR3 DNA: TGTGCCAGCAGCACGGGGTCCTACGAGCAGTACTTC; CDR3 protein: CASSTGSYEQYF
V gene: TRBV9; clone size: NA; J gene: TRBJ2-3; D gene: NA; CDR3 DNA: TGTGCCAGCAGCCCGATTCAGGGGACCACAGATACGCAGTATTTT; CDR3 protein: CASSPIQGTTDTQYF
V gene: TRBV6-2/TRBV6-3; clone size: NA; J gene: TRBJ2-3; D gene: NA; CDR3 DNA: TGTGCCAGCAGCCCACTAACTAGCACAGATACGCAGTATTTT; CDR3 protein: CASSPLTSTDTQYF
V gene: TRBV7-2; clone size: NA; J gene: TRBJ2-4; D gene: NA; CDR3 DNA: TGTGCCAGCAGCTTAGTGACGGTACTAGCCAAAAACATTCAGTACTTC; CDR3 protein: CASSLVTVLAKNIQYF
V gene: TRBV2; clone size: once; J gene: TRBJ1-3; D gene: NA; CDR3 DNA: TGTGCCGATCGGGGGCTAACGTCTGGAAACACCATATATTTT; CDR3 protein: CADRGLTSGNTIYF
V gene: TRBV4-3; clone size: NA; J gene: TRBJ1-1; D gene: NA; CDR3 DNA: TGCGCCAGCAGCCCACGTTCAAACACTGAAGCTTTCTTT; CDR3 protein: CASSPRSNTEAFF
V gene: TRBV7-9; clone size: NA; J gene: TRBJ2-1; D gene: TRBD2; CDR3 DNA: TGTGCCAGCAGCAACGGACTAGCTAACGAGCAGTTCTTC; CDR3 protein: CASSNGLANEQFF